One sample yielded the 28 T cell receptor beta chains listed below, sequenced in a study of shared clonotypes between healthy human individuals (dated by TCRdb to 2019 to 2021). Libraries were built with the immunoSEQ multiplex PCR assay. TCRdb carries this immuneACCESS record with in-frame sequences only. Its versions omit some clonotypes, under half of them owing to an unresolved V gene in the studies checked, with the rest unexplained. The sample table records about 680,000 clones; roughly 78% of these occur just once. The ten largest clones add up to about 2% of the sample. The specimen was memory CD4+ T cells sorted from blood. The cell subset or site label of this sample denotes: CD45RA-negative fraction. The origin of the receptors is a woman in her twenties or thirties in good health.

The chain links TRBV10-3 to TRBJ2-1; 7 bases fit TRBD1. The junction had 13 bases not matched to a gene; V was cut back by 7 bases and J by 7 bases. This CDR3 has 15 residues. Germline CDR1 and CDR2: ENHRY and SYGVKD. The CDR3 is CAINRGRGGENEQFF. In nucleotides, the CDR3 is TGTGCCATCAATAGGGGGCGAGGTGGGGAAAATGAGCAGTTCTTC.

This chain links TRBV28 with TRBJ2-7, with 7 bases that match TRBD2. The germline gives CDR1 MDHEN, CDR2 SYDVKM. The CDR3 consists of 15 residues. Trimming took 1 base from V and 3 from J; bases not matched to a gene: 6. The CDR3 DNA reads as TGTGCCAGCAGTTTATACAGGACTAGAAACTACGAGCAGTACTTC. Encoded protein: CASSLYRTRNYEQYF.

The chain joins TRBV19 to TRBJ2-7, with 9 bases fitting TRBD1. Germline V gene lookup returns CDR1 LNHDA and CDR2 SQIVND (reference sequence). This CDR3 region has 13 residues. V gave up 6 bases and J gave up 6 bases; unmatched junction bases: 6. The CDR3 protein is CASSRDRDSEQYF. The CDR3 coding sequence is TGTGCCAGTAGCCGGGACAGGGATAGCGAGCAGTACTTC.

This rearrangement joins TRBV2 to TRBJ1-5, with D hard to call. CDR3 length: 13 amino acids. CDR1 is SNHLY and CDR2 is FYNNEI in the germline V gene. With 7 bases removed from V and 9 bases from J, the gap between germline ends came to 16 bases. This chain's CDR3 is CASKPSGSVPQHF. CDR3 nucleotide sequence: TGTGCCAGCAAGCCCTCAGGATCAGTGCCCCAGCATTTT.

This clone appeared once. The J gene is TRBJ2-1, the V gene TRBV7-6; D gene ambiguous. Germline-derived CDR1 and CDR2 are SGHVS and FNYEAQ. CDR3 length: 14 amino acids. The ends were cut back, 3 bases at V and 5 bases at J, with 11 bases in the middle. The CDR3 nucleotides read TGTGCCAGCAGCTTTACAAACAAGAACAATGAGCAGTTCTTC. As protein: CASSFTNKNNEQFF.

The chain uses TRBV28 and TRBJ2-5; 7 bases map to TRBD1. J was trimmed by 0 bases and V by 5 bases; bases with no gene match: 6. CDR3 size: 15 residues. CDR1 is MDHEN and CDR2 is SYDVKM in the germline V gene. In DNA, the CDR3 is TGTGCCAGCAGTCTGGGACAGACGTACCAAGAGACCCAGTACTTC. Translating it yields CASSLGQTYQETQYF.

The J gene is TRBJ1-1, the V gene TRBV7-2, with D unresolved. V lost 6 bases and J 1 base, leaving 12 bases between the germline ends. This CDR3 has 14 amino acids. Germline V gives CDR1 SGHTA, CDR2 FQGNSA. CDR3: CASSPGPQNTEAFF. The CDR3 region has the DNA TGTGCCAGCAGTCCCGGCCCTCAGAACACTGAAGCTTTCTTT.

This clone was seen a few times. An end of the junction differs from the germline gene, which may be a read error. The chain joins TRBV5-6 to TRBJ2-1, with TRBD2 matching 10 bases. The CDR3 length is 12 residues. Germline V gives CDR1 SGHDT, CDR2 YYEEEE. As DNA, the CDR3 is TGTGCCAGCAGCTTGGGGCTAGCGGGAGCCGTCTTC. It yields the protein CASSLGLAGAVF. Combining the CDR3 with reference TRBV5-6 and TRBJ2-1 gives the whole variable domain DAGVTQSPTHLIKTRGQQVTLRCSPKSGHDTVSWYQQALGQGPQFIFQYYEEEERQRGNFPDRFSGHQFPNYSSELNVNALLLGDSALYLCASSLGLAGAVFGPGTRLTVL.

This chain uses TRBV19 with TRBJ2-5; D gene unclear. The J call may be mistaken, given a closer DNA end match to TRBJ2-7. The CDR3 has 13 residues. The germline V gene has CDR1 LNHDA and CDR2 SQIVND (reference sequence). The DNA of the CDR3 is TGTGCCAGTAGTAAGCTACAAGGCAACGAGCAGTACTTC. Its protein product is CASSKLQGNEQYF.

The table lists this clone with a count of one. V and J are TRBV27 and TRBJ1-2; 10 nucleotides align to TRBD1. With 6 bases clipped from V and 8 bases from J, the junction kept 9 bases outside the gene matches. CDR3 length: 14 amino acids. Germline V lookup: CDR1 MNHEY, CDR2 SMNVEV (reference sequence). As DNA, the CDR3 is TGTGCCAGCAGCCCCGACAGGGGGCGTTTGGGCTACACCTTC. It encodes CASSPDRGRLGYTF.

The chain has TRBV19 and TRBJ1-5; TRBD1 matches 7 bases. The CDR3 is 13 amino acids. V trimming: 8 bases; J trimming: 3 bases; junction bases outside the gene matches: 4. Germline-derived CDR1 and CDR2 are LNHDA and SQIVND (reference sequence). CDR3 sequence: CASGTEANQPQHF. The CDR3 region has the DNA TGTGCCAGTGGGACAGAAGCCAATCAGCCCCAGCATTTT.

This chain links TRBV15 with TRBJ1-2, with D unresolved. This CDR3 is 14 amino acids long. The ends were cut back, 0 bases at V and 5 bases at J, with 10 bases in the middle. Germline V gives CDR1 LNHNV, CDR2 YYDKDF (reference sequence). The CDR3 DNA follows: TGTGCCACCAGCAGAGATCTAAAGGATTATGGCTACACCTTC. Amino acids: CATSRDLKDYGYTF.

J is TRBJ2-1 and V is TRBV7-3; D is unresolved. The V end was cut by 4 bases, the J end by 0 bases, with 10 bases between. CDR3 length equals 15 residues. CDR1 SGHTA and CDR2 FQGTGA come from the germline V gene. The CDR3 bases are TGTGCCAGCAGCTCACAAGGGCACTCCTACAATGAGCAGTTCTTC. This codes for CASSSQGHSYNEQFF.

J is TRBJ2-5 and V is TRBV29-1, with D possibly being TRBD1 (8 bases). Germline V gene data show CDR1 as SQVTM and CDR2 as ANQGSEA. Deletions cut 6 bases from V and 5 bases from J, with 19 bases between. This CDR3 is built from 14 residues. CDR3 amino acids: CSVDLGQGGETQYF. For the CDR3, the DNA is TGCAGCGTCGATCTTGGACAGGGAGGGGAGACCCAGTACTTC.

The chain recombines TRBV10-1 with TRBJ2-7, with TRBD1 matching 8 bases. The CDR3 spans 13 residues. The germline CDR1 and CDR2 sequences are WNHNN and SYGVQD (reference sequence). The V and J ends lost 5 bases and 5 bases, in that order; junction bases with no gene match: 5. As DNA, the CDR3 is TGCGCCAGCAGTAATGGACAGGGCGACGAGCAGTACTTC. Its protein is CASSNGQGDEQYF.

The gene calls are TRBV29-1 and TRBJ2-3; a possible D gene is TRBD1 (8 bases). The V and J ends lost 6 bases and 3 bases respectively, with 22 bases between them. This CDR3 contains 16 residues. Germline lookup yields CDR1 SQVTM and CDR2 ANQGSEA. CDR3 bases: TGCAGCGTCTCAGGGGGCGGCGGGAGAGGGACAGATACGCAGTATTTT. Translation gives CSVSGGGGRGTDTQYF.

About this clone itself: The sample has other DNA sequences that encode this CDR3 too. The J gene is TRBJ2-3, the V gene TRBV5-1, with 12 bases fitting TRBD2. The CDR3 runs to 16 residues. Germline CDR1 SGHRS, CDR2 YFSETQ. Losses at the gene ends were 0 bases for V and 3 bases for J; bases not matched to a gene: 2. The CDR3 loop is CASSLGLAGVTDTQYF. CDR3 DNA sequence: TGCGCCAGCAGCTTGGGACTAGCGGGAGTAACAGATACGCAGTATTTT. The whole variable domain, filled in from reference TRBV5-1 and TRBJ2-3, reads KAGVTQTPRYLIKTRGQQVTLSCSPISGHRSVSWYQQTPGQGLQFLFEYFSETQRNKGNFPGRFSGRQFSNSRSEMNVSTLELGDSALYLCASSLGLAGVTDTQYFGPGTRLTVL.

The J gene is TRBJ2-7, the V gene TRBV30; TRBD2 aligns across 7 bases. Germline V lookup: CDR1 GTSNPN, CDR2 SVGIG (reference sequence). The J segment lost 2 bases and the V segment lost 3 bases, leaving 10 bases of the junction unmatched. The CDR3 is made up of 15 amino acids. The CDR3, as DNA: TGTGCCTGGAGGGGGGGGGAAGCGATCACCTACGAGCAGTACTTC. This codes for CAWRGGEAITYEQYF. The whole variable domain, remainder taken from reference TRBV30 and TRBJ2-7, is SQTIHQWPATLVQPVGSPLSLECTVEGTSNPNLYWYRQAAGRGLQLLFYSVGIGQISSEVPQNLSASRPQDRQFILSSKKLLLSDSGFYLCAWRGGEAITYEQYFGPGTRLTVT.

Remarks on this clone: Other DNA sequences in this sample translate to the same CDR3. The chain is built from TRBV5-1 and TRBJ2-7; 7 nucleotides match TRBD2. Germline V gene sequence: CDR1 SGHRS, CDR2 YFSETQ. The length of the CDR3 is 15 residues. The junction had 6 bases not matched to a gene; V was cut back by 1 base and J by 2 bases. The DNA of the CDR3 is TGCGCCAGCAGCTTGAGGGCGGGAGACCCCTACGAGCAGTACTTC. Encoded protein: CASSLRAGDPYEQYF.

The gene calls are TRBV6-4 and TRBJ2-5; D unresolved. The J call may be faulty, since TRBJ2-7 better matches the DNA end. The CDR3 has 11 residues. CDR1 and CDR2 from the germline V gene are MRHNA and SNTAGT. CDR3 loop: CASDACGEQYF. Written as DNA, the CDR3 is TGTGCCAGCGATGCGTGCGGCGAGCAGTACTTC.

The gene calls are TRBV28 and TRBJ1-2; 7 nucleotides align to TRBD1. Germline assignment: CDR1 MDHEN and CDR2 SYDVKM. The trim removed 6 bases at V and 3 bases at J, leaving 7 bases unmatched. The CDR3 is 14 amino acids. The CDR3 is CASRSTGAYYGYTF. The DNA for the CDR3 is TGTGCCAGCAGGTCAACAGGGGCCTACTATGGCTACACCTTC.

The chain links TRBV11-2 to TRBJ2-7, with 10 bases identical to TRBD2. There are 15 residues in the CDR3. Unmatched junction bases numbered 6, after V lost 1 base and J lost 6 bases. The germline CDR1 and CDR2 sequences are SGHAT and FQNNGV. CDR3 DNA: TGTGCCAGCAGCTTAGCGGCTAGCGGGAGTCGCGAGCAGTACTTC. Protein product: CASSLAASGSREQYF. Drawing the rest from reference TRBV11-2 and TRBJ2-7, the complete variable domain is EAGVAQSPRYKIIEKRQSVAFWCNPISGHATLYWYQQILGQGPKLLIQFQNNGVVDDSQLPKDRFSAERLKGVDSTLKIQPAKLEDSAVYLCASSLAASGSREQYFGPGTRLTVT.

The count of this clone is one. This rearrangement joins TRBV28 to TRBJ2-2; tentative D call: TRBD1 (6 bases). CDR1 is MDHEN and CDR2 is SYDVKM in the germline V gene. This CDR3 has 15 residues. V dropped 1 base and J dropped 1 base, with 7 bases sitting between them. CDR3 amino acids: CASSLSGVNTGELFF. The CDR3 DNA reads TGTGCCAGCAGTTTATCAGGGGTGAACACCGGGGAGCTGTTTTTT.

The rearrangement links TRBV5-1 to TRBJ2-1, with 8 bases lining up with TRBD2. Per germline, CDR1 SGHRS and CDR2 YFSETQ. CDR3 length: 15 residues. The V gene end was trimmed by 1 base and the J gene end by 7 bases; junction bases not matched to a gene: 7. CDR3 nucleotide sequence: TGCGCCAGCAGCTTGAGAGCGGGAGTAGTGAATGAGCAGTTCTTC. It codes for CASSLRAGVVNEQFF. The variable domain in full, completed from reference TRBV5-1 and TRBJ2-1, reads KAGVTQTPRYLIKTRGQQVTLSCSPISGHRSVSWYQQTPGQGLQFLFEYFSETQRNKGNFPGRFSGRQFSNSRSEMNVSTLELGDSALYLCASSLRAGVVNEQFFGPGTRLTVL.

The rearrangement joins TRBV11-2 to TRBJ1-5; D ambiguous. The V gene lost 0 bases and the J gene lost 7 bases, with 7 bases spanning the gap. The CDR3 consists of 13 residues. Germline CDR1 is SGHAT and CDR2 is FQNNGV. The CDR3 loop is CASSLDLGQPQHF. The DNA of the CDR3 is TGTGCCAGCAGCTTAGATCTAGGACAGCCCCAGCATTTT.

The CDR3 bases are TGTGCCAGCAGTTTATCGAGAGGGTTGCGGGGGGCGGACACTGAAGCTTTCTTT. It yields the protein CASSLSRGLRGADTEAFF. The chain combines TRBV27 with TRBJ1-1; D possibly corresponds to TRBD1 (6 bases). Germline CDR1 reads MNHEY; CDR2 reads SMNVEV (reference sequence). The CDR3 totals 18 residues. The V end was cut by 0 bases, the J end by 3 bases, with 20 bases between.

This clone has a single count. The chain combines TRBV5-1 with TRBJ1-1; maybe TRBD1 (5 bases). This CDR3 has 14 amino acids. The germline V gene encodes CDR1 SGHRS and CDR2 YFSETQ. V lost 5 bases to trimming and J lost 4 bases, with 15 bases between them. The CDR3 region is CASRRDVESTEAFF. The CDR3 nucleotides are TGCGCCAGCAGACGGGACGTCGAAAGCACTGAAGCTTTCTTT.

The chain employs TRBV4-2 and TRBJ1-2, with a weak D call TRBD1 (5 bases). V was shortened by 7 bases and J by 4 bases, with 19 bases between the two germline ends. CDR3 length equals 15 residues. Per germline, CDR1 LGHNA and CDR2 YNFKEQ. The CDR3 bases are TGTGCCAGCACCTTAGAGGGGAAGGGACTCTATGGCTACACCTTC. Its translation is CASTLEGKGLYGYTF.